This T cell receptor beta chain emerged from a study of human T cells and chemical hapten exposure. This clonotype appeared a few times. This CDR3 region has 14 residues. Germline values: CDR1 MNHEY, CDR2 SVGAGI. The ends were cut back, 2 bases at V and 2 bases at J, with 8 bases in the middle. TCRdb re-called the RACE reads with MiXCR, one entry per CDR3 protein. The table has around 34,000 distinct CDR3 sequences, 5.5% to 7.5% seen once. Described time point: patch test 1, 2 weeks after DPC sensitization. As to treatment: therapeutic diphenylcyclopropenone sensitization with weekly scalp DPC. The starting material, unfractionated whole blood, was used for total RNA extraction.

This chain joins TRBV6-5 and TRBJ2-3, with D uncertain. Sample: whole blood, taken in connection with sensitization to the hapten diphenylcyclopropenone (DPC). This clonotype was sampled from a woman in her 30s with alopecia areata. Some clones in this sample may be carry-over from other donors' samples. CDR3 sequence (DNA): TGTGCCAGCAGTTACGGGGTCGCCACAGATACGCAGTATTTT. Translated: CASSYGVATDTQYF.